The 22 T cell receptor beta chains listed next were all sequenced from one sample in a study of T cells in Graves' hyperthyroidism and ophthalmopathy. Authors of the study amplified TCR beta CDR3 regions from RNA transcripts. Carried out on the TCR CDR3, a first-round RT-PCR used the HTBI primer set. TCRdb ran MiXCR on the multiplex PCR reads and lists one entry per CDR3 protein. The table has about 250,000 distinct CDR3 sequences, around 22% seen once. The sample was blood. These receptors were collected from a man aged 30 to 45 with Graves' ophthalmopathy.

In this sample, this clonotype turned up once. The rearrangement joins TRBV20-1 to TRBJ2-5; 9 nucleotides line up with TRBD1. Germline CDR1 DFQATT, CDR2 SNEGSKA (reference sequence). The CDR3 has 13 residues. Trimming cost V 6 bases and J 5 bases; bases outside gene matches: 7. The CDR3 loop is CSAQGQGGETQYF. DNA for the CDR3: TGCAGTGCCCAGGGACAGGGAGGGGAGACCCAGTACTTC.

This clonotype was seen more than once but under ten times. V usage is TRBV12-3 or TRBV12-4 and J usage is TRBJ1-6; 7 bases map to TRBD1. After removal of 6 bases from V and 7 bases from J, the junction contained 9 bases not matched to a gene. The CDR3 spans 15 residues. The CDR3, as DNA: TGTGCCAGCAGAAGTCGACAGGGAACAAATTCACCCCTCCACTTT. Translation: CASRSRQGTNSPLHF.

This chain uses TRBV6-1 with TRBJ2-2; 8 bases agree with TRBD2. CDR3 length: 15 residues. The V gene's germline CDR1 is MNHNS and CDR2 SASEGT. J lost 0 bases, V lost 9 bases, and 6 bases had no gene match. The CDR3 sequence is CASTSGGTNTGELFF. DNA for the CDR3: TGTGCCAGTACATCGGGGGGGACGAACACCGGGGAGCTGTTTTTT.

This clonotype occurred a few times. This chain joins TRBV6-6 and TRBJ1-5; D possibly corresponds to TRBD1 (5 bases). The V gene lost 0 bases and the J gene lost 6 bases, with 9 bases spanning the gap. The CDR3 consists of 14 residues. Germline loops: CDR1 MNHNY, CDR2 SVGAGI (reference sequence). The CDR3 sequence is CASSYSGGGQPQHF. In DNA, the CDR3 is TGTGCCAGCAGTTACTCTGGGGGTGGTCAGCCCCAGCATTTT.

This clonotype was seen a few times. V is TRBV4-1 and J is TRBJ2-7; TRBD1 might be the D (5 bases). Germline V gene sequence: CDR1 MGHRA, CDR2 YSYEKL. The CDR3 covers 15 residues. V gave up 1 base and J gave up 6 bases, with 16 bases separating them. The CDR3, as DNA: TGCGCCAGCAGCCAAGGGGTCAGACAGCTAGGCGAGCAGTACTTC. Amino acid sequence: CASSQGVRQLGEQYF.

This clonotype was detected ten times or more. At one of its ends the junction is not consistent with the germline gene, which may arise from a read error. V usage is TRBV7-7 and J usage is TRBJ1-1; D gene unclear. This CDR3 comprises 13 residues. Germline V CDR1 and CDR2: SSHAT, FNYEAQ (reference sequence). This CDR3 reads CASSLRPVRFAFF. In DNA, the CDR3 is TGTGCTAGCAGCTTACGCCCGGTACGATTCGCTTTCTTT.

The rearrangement uses TRBV28 and TRBJ1-1; no reliable D call. The CDR3 contains 12 residues. Germline V CDR1 and CDR2: MDHEN, SYDVKM. The V end lost 5 bases, the J end lost 5 bases, and 9 bases lay between the germline ends. In DNA form, the CDR3 reads TGTGCCAGCAGTCCCGGGCGGACTGAAGCTTTCTTT. It specifies CASSPGRTEAFF. Using reference TRBV28 and TRBJ1-1 for the parts outside the CDR3, the full variable domain is DVKVTQSSRYLVKRTGEKVFLECVQDMDHENMFWYRQDPGLGLRLIYFSYDVKMKEKGDIPEGYSVSREKKERFSLILESASTNQTSMYLCASSPGRTEAFFGQGTRLTVV.

This clonotype was counted between two and nine times. The chain employs TRBV28 and TRBJ2-3; 9 bases are a match to TRBD2. J gave up 4 bases and V 3 bases, and 8 bases lay outside the gene matches. The CDR3 extends over 16 amino acids. Germline V gene data show CDR1 as MDHEN and CDR2 as SYDVKM. The CDR3 sequence is CASSFQPAGGPDTQYF. The CDR3 DNA reads TGTGCCAGCAGTTTTCAACCAGCGGGAGGCCCAGATACGCAGTATTTT. Full variable domain (missing parts from reference TRBV28 and TRBJ2-3): DVKVTQSSRYLVKRTGEKVFLECVQDMDHENMFWYRQDPGLGLRLIYFSYDVKMKEKGDIPEGYSVSREKKERFSLILESASTNQTSMYLCASSFQPAGGPDTQYFGPGTRLTVL.

The rearrangement links TRBV20-1 to TRBJ2-2, with a possible D match to TRBD1 (5 bases). The ends were cut back, 3 bases at V and 0 bases at J, with 14 bases in the middle. The CDR3 loop spans 16 amino acids. From germline, CDR1 is DFQATT and CDR2 SNEGSKA (reference sequence). CDR3 protein: CSASSGPGTNTGELFF. CDR3 in DNA: TGCAGTGCTAGCTCAGGGCCAGGAACGAACACCGGGGAGCTGTTTTTT.

The rearrangement joins TRBV11-3 to TRBJ2-3, with 10 bases fitting TRBD2. J lost 4 bases, V lost 3 bases, and 13 bases had no gene match. CDR3 length equals 18 residues. Per germline, CDR1 SGHNT and CDR2 YENEEA. This CDR3 is CASSFDFSGRALPDTQYF. CDR3 DNA: TGTGCCAGCAGCTTCGATTTCAGCGGGAGGGCCCTCCCAGATACGCAGTATTTT.

V gene TRBV6-1 combines with J gene TRBJ2-7; 9 bases line up with TRBD1. CDR1 is MNHNS, CDR2 SASEGT, per germline. CDR3 size: 14 residues. V lost 5 bases, J lost 3 bases, and 5 bases stayed unmatched. The CDR3 region is CASSPRDRVYEQYF. CDR3 nucleotide sequence: TGTGCCAGCAGTCCCCGGGACAGGGTCTACGAGCAGTACTTC.

The chain uses TRBV2 and TRBJ1-2; D not resolved. Trimming shortened V by 4 bases and J by 8 bases, and 11 bases separated the two germline ends. Germline V CDR1 and CDR2: SNHLY, FYNNEI. The CDR3 loop spans 12 amino acids. The CDR3 loop is CASSGGFGGYTF. The CDR3, as DNA: TGTGCCAGCAGTGGTGGGTTCGGGGGCTACACCTTC.

This clonotype was picked up many times. The CDR3 nucleotides read TGTGCCAGCACTCTCGGGGGTTGGGACACTGAAGCTTTCTTT. It is translated as CASTLGGWDTEAFF. This chain connects TRBV7-8 to TRBJ1-1; maybe TRBD1 (5 bases). This CDR3 is built from 14 residues. Looked up from germline, CDR1 is SGHVS and CDR2 is FQNEAQ. V was pared by 7 bases and J by 3 bases, with 15 bases between.

This clonotype has just a few counts. The chain uses TRBV6-1 and TRBJ1-5, with unresolved D. Germline V gene lookup returns CDR1 MNHNS and CDR2 SASEGT. The CDR3 is made up of 16 amino acids. The germline V and J ends were trimmed by 3 bases and 2 bases, with 14 bases remaining between them. CDR3 sequence (DNA): TGTGCCAGCAGTGATTCGAGGAATAGAGGCAATCAGCCCCAGCATTTT. Protein product: CASSDSRNRGNQPQHF.

In this sample, this clonotype turned up a few times. This chain links TRBV11-3 with TRBJ1-6, with a weak D call TRBD1 (6 bases). The CDR3 spans 16 residues. The germline V gene has CDR1 SGHNT and CDR2 YENEEA. Trimming shortened V by 3 bases and J by 7 bases, and 16 bases separated the two germline ends. Here the CDR3 DNA reads TGTGCCAGCAGCTTCGACTACGGACAGACGAATTCACCCCTCCACTTT. It specifies CASSFDYGQTNSPLHF.

This clonotype has a count of ten or more. V gene TRBV2 combines with J gene TRBJ2-7; D remains unclear. The CDR3 contains 11 residues. V lost 5 bases and J lost 6, with 8 bases in between. From germline, CDR1 is SNHLY and CDR2 FYNNEI. The CDR3: CASSFTAEQYF. DNA of the CDR3: TGTGCCAGCAGTTTCACAGCCGAGCAGTACTTC.

This clonotype occurred a few times. The chain joins TRBV28 to TRBJ2-6, with 9 bases lining up with TRBD1. J was trimmed by 4 bases and V by 5 bases; bases with no gene match: 6. The CDR3 has 16 residues. Per the germline V gene, CDR1 is MDHEN and CDR2 is SYDVKM. CDR3 sequence (DNA): TGTGCCAGCAGTGTGTACAGGGGGCAAGGGGCCAACGTCCTGACTTTC. Its protein product is CASSVYRGQGANVLTF.

Many counts were recorded for this clonotype. The CDR3 DNA sequence: TGCGCCAGCAGCTTGGCCGGTTACGACAGCCTCTACACCTTC. It yields the protein CASSLAGYDSLYTF. The chain carries TRBV5-1 and TRBJ1-2, with a possible D match to TRBD1 (5 bases). This CDR3 is built from 14 residues. Germline assignment: CDR1 SGHRS and CDR2 YFSETQ. The V end lost 0 bases, the J end lost 10 bases, and 16 bases lay between the germline ends.

The chain couples TRBV19 to TRBJ2-3, with 9 positions matching TRBD1. The trim removed 8 bases at V and 6 bases at J, leaving 6 bases unmatched. This CDR3 comprises 13 residues. Germline assignment: CDR1 LNHDA and CDR2 SQIVND (reference sequence). The CDR3 nucleotides are TGTGCCAGTCAGACACAGGGGGCGGATACGCAGTATTTT. Translation: CASQTQGADTQYF.

The chain carries TRBV9 and TRBJ1-1; 8 bases map to TRBD1. CDR1 is SGDLS and CDR2 is YYNGEE in the germline V gene. The CDR3 has 16 amino acids. The V and J ends lost 4 bases and 3 bases, in that order; junction bases with no gene match: 11. The CDR3 region has the DNA TGTGCCAGCAGCCACCGGACAGGGAGGGAAGACACTGAAGCTTTCTTT. Its translation: CASSHRTGREDTEAFF.

The chain has TRBV10-2 and TRBJ1-2; 9 bases are a match to TRBD1. The CDR3 sequence is 15 residues long. Germline V gives CDR1 WSHSY, CDR2 SAAADI. The J segment lost 4 bases and the V segment lost 11 bases, leaving 14 bases of the junction unmatched. The CDR3 DNA follows: TGCGCCGCCCGGGACAGGGAGGGCGGCATCTATGGCTACACCTTC. Its translation is CAARDREGGIYGYTF.

The V gene is TRBV11-3, the J gene TRBJ1-2; D remains unclear. V dropped 5 bases and J dropped 3 bases, with 4 bases sitting between them. The germline CDR1 and CDR2 sequences are SGHNT and YENEEA. The CDR3 spans 11 residues. CDR3 amino acids: CASSQHYGYTF. The CDR3 nucleotides are TGTGCCAGCAGCCAGCACTATGGCTACACCTTC.